Each of the 26 T cell receptor beta chains below was sequenced from the same sample in a study of cytomegalovirus exposure and HLA in healthy donors. PCR employed 60 Vbeta and 13 Jbeta primers. TCRdb's table, derived via immunoSEQ multiplex PCR, lists solely in-frame clones and lacks some. This sample's clone table lists over 110,000 clones. Sample: PBMCs. These receptors were collected from a male donor in good health and CMV-seronegative.

The chain employs TRBV30 and TRBJ2-2; unclear D gene. V was shortened by 2 bases and J by 1 base, with 11 bases between the two germline ends. The CDR3 length is 15 residues. The germline gives CDR1 GTSNPN, CDR2 SVGIG (reference sequence). The CDR3 loop reads CAWSPIRLNTGELFF. CDR3 bases: TGTGCCTGGAGTCCGATCCGACTGAACACCGGGGAGCTGTTTTTT.

This chain connects TRBV29-1 to TRBJ1-2, with D maybe TRBD1 (5 bases). V was cut by 2 bases and J by 2 bases, with 9 bases left in between. The CDR3 spans 13 residues. CDR1 and CDR2 from the germline V gene are SQVTM and ANQGSEA. The CDR3 DNA sequence: TGCAGCGTTGAATCCGACAGAAACTATGGCTACACCTTC. Its protein is CSVESDRNYGYTF. Full variable domain (remainder filled in from reference TRBV29-1 and TRBJ1-2): SAVISQKPSRDICQRGTSLTIQCQVDSQVTMMFWYRQQPGQSLTLIATANQGSEATYESGFVIDKFPISRPNLTFSTLTVSNMSPEDSSIYLCSVESDRNYGYTFGSGTRLTVV.

The chain is built from TRBV7-2 and TRBJ1-1, with 8 bases matching TRBD1. The length of the CDR3 is 15 residues. After removal of 5 bases from V and 5 bases from J, the junction contained 10 bases not matched to a gene. The V gene's germline CDR1 is SGHTA and CDR2 FQGNSA. For the CDR3, the DNA is TGTGCCAGCAGCCACCAGGTAACAGGGGGGACTGAAGCTTTCTTT. Its translation: CASSHQVTGGTEAFF.

The J gene is TRBJ2-1, the V gene TRBV6-5, with a possible D match to TRBD2 (6 bases). This CDR3 spans 15 amino acids. Per germline, CDR1 MNHEY and CDR2 SVGAGI. Trimming cost V 0 bases and J 5 bases, with 11 bases left between them. The DNA for the CDR3 is TGTGCCAGCAGTTACTCGAGTAGCGGCAACAATGAGCAGTTCTTC. Amino acid sequence: CASSYSSSGNNEQFF.

The chain combines TRBV4-2 with TRBJ1-6; 7 bases map to TRBD1. The germline gives CDR1 LGHNA, CDR2 YNFKEQ. V shed 1 base, J shed 0 bases, and the junction held 3 bases outside the gene matches. The CDR3 length is 17 residues. CDR3 coding DNA: TGTGCCAGCAGCCAAGGCAACAGGGGCTCCTATAATTCACCCCTCCACTTT. It yields the protein CASSQGNRGSYNSPLHF.

This chain uses TRBV11-2 with TRBJ1-2; 12 positions agree with TRBD1. The V and J ends lost 3 bases and 4 bases, in that order; junction bases with no gene match: 3. CDR1 and CDR2 from the germline V gene are SGHAT and FQNNGV. This CDR3 has 15 amino acids. As DNA, the CDR3 is TGTGCCAGCAGCTTTGGGACAGGGGGCGTCTATGGCTACACCTTC. It translates to CASSFGTGGVYGYTF. Looking up the rest from reference TRBV11-2 and TRBJ1-2 gives the full variable domain: EAGVAQSPRYKIIEKRQSVAFWCNPISGHATLYWYQQILGQGPKLLIQFQNNGVVDDSQLPKDRFSAERLKGVDSTLKIQPAKLEDSAVYLCASSFGTGGVYGYTFGSGTRLTVV.

V usage is TRBV27 and J usage is TRBJ2-3; the D is unclear. The CDR3 covers 13 residues. Between the trimmed V and J ends, which lost 1 base and 2 bases, there was a span of 4 bases. Germline V gene lookup returns CDR1 MNHEY and CDR2 SMNVEV (reference sequence). In nucleotides, the CDR3 is TGTGCCAGCAGTTTATTCCTCACAGATACGCAGTATTTT. This translates into CASSLFLTDTQYF.

The chain carries TRBV28 and TRBJ1-2, with D uncertain. The length of the CDR3 is 15 residues. Germline CDR1 MDHEN, CDR2 SYDVKM. Trimming removed 2 bases at V and 4 bases at J, with 14 bases between. The CDR3 DNA sequence: TGTGCCAGCAGTTTAGGAGTCTCCGGGAGCTATGGCTACACCTTC. This gives the protein CASSLGVSGSYGYTF.

V gene TRBV5-8 combines with J gene TRBJ2-7; D might be TRBD1 (6 bases). V lost 2 bases and J lost 1, with 13 bases in between. CDR1 SGHTS and CDR2 YDEGEE come from the germline V gene. This CDR3 spans 15 amino acids. The CDR3 sequence: CASSFYAGASYEQYF. Written as DNA, the CDR3 is TGTGCCAGCAGCTTCTATGCAGGGGCTTCCTACGAGCAGTACTTC.

The rearrangement uses TRBV9 and TRBJ2-7, with D hard to call. Germline V gene data show CDR1 as SGDLS and CDR2 as YYNGEE. The CDR3 is 15 amino acids. Trimming removed 3 bases at V and 0 bases at J, with 13 bases between. CDR3 in DNA: TGTGCCAGCAGCGCCCACTGGGCTACCTCCTACGAGCAGTACTTC. This codes for CASSAHWATSYEQYF.

The chain couples TRBV30 to TRBJ1-5; D may be TRBD1 (6 bases). The CDR3 covers 15 residues. V lost 0 bases and J lost 3, with 12 bases in between. Germline V gene lookup returns CDR1 GTSNPN and CDR2 SVGIG (reference sequence). CDR3 sequence reads: CAWSVPTGINQPQHF. DNA of the CDR3: TGTGCCTGGAGTGTACCCACAGGGATCAATCAGCCCCAGCATTTT.

The gene calls are TRBV19 and TRBJ2-7; 9 nucleotides match TRBD1. There are 17 residues in the CDR3. V shed 4 bases and J 1 base; nucleotides not matched to a gene: 11. Germline V gene sequence: CDR1 LNHDA, CDR2 SQIVND (reference sequence). The CDR3 region is CASSKIPQGAASYEQYF. In nucleotides, the CDR3 is TGTGCCAGTAGTAAAATCCCACAGGGGGCCGCTTCCTACGAGCAGTACTTC.

This chain joins TRBV10-3 and TRBJ2-7, with TRBD2 as a possible D gene (6 bases). The CDR3 contains 16 residues. CDR1 is ENHRY and CDR2 is SYGVKD in the germline V gene. V dropped 4 bases and J dropped 0 bases, with 16 bases sitting between them. The CDR3: CAISGRDRDSSYEQYF. In nucleotides, the CDR3 is TGTGCCATCAGTGGTAGGGACCGGGACTCCTCCTACGAGCAGTACTTC.

V and J are TRBV29-1 and TRBJ2-6; TRBD2 might be the D (6 bases). In germline, CDR1 is SQVTM, CDR2 ANQGSEA. The V end lost 8 bases, the J end lost 4 bases, and 18 bases lay between the germline ends. The CDR3 has 15 amino acids. In nucleotides, the CDR3 is TGCAGCATCCGCCAGGCGGGACCCGGGGCCAACGTCCTGACTTTC. Protein product: CSIRQAGPGANVLTF. Complete variable domain (other parts from reference TRBV29-1 and TRBJ2-6): SAVISQKPSRDICQRGTSLTIQCQVDSQVTMMFWYRQQPGQSLTLIATANQGSEATYESGFVIDKFPISRPNLTFSTLTVSNMSPEDSSIYLCSIRQAGPGANVLTFGAGSRLTVL.

The chain uses TRBV7-6 and TRBJ2-2; a weak D match, TRBD2 (6 bases). Germline CDR1 SGHVS, CDR2 FNYEAQ. The CDR3 extends over 15 amino acids. V was clipped by 5 bases and J by 5 bases, with 15 bases between them. CDR3 sequence reads: CASSRPAGGTGELFF. CDR3 DNA sequence: TGTGCCAGCAGCCGGCCCGCCGGGGGAACCGGGGAGCTGTTTTTT. Based on the CDR3 plus reference TRBV7-6 and TRBJ2-2, the full variable domain is GAGVSQSPRYKVTKRGQDVALRCDPISGHVSLYWYRQALGQGPEFLTYFNYEAQQDKSGLPNDRFSAERPEGSISTLTIQRTEQRDSAMYRCASSRPAGGTGELFFGEGSRLTVL.

This rearrangement joins TRBV10-1 to TRBJ2-1; 13 bases are a match to TRBD2. The germline V gene has CDR1 WNHNN and CDR2 SYGVQD (reference sequence). V lost 4 bases, J lost 4 bases, and 4 bases stayed unmatched. This CDR3 is 16 amino acids long. The CDR3 sequence: CASSGTGLAGYNEQFF. In nucleotides, the CDR3 is TGCGCCAGCAGTGGGACGGGACTAGCGGGATACAATGAGCAGTTCTTC.

CDR3 nucleotide sequence: TGTGCCAGCAGTTTATCGTGGACAGGGAAGATCTACGAGCAGTACTTC. Translating gives CASSLSWTGKIYEQYF. This rearrangement joins TRBV27 to TRBJ2-7; 8 nucleotides line up with TRBD1. Germline V gene sequence: CDR1 MNHEY, CDR2 SMNVEV (reference sequence). CDR3 length: 16 amino acids. Trimming at V came to 0 bases and at J to 3 bases, leaving 7 bases not matched to a gene.

The chain recombines TRBV19 with TRBJ2-3, with D maybe TRBD1 (5 bases). This CDR3 is built from 14 residues. The germline V gene has CDR1 LNHDA and CDR2 SQIVND (reference sequence). V was trimmed by 5 bases and J by 2 bases, leaving 11 bases between them. The CDR3 sequence: CASSVLQATDTQYF. For the CDR3, the DNA is TGTGCCAGTAGTGTCTTACAGGCCACAGATACGCAGTATTTT.

Regarding this clone: The sample carries other DNA sequences with the same CDR3. The chain carries TRBV18 and TRBJ1-1; 7 bases map to TRBD1. The length of the CDR3 is 14 residues. V was pared by 1 base and J by 5 bases, with 4 bases of the junction left unmatched. Germline V gene data show CDR1 as KGHSH and CDR2 as LQKENI. The CDR3 region has the DNA TGTGCCAGCTCACCACAGGGGGCGGGTACTGAAGCTTTCTTT. It is translated as CASSPQGAGTEAFF. The full variable domain, its missing parts supplied by reference TRBV18 and TRBJ1-1, is NAGVMQNPRHLVRRRGQEARLRCSPMKGHSHVYWYRQLPEEGLKFMVYLQKENIIDESGMPKERFSAEFPKEGPSILRIQQVVRGDSAAYFCASSPQGAGTEAFFGQGTRLTVV.

The chain has TRBV5-1 and TRBJ2-7; TRBD1 might be the D (5 bases). The CDR3 has 9 residues. Looked up from germline, CDR1 is SGHRS and CDR2 is YFSETQ. Trimming removed 10 bases at V and 6 bases at J, with 8 bases between. CDR3 nucleotides: TGCGCCCCCCAGGGCGAGCAGTACTTC. It translates to CAPQGEQYF.

V gene TRBV7-8 combines with J gene TRBJ2-1, with D unresolved. This CDR3 spans 14 amino acids. Trimming cost V 3 bases and J 0 bases, with 6 bases left between them. The germline gives CDR1 SGHVS, CDR2 FQNEAQ. The CDR3 here is CASSFDSSYNEQFF. The CDR3 region has the DNA TGTGCCAGCAGCTTCGATAGCTCCTACAATGAGCAGTTCTTC. Looking up the rest from reference TRBV7-8 and TRBJ2-1 gives the full variable domain: GAGVSQSPRYKVAKRGQDVALRCDPISGHVSLFWYQQALGQGPEFLTYFQNEAQLDKSGLPSDRFFAERPEGSVSTLKIQRTQQEDSAVYLCASSFDSSYNEQFFGPGTRLTVL.

The chain couples TRBV16 to TRBJ1-2; tentatively, D is TRBD1 (5 bases). Per the germline V gene, CDR1 is KGHSY and CDR2 is FQNENV. V lost 8 bases and J lost 4, with 11 bases in between. The CDR3 runs to 12 residues. The DNA of the CDR3 is TGTGCCAGCTCGGGGGACTTCTATGGCTACACCTTC. Residues: CASSGDFYGYTF.

The gene calls are TRBV7-6 and TRBJ2-7; 13 nucleotides match TRBD2. V shed 5 bases, J shed 0 bases, and the junction held 7 bases outside the gene matches. This CDR3 has 17 residues. Germline CDR1 reads SGHVS; CDR2 reads FNYEAQ. CDR3 nucleotides: TGTGCCAGCAGCCCAAGGACTAGCGGGAGAAGCTCCTACGAGCAGTACTTC. As protein: CASSPRTSGRSSYEQYF.

The V gene is TRBV7-9, the J gene TRBJ2-7; TRBD2 matches 13 bases. Germline-derived CDR1 and CDR2 are SEHNR and FQNEAQ (reference sequence). V lost 5 bases and J lost 2; bases outside the gene matches: 6. The CDR3 contains 16 residues. The chain's CDR3 is CASSRWTSGGTYEQYF. The DNA of the CDR3 is TGTGCCAGCAGCCGATGGACTAGCGGGGGTACCTACGAGCAGTACTTC.

The CDR3 DNA reads as TGTGCCAGCAGTTCCCACCGGTTAACGGACTATGGCTACACCTTC. The encoded protein is CASSSHRLTDYGYTF. The V call is TRBV27, the J call TRBJ1-2, with no clear D. CDR1 and CDR2 from the germline V gene are MNHEY and SMNVEV (reference sequence). The V end lost 4 bases, the J end lost 3 bases, and 15 bases lay between the germline ends. The CDR3 is made up of 15 amino acids.

V is TRBV29-1 and J is TRBJ1-1, with TRBD1 matching 7 bases. CDR1 is SQVTM, CDR2 ANQGSEA, per germline. The V and J ends lost 7 bases and 4 bases, in that order; junction bases with no gene match: 9. The CDR3 is 13 amino acids. The CDR3 spells CSARQGRGTEAFF. As DNA, the CDR3 is TGCAGCGCTCGACAGGGACGCGGCACTGAAGCTTTCTTT. Drawing the rest from reference TRBV29-1 and TRBJ1-1, the complete variable domain is SAVISQKPSRDICQRGTSLTIQCQVDSQVTMMFWYRQQPGQSLTLIATANQGSEATYESGFVIDKFPISRPNLTFSTLTVSNMSPEDSSIYLCSARQGRGTEAFFGQGTRLTVV.